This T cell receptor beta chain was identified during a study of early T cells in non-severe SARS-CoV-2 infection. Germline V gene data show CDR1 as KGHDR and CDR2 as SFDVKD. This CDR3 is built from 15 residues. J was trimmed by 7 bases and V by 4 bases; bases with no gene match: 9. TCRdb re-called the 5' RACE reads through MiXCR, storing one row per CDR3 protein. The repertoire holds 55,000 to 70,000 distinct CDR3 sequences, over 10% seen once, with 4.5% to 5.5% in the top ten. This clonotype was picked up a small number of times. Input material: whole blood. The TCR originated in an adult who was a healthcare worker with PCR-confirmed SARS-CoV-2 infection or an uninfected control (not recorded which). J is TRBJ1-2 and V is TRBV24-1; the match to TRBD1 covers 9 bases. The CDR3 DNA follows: TGTGCCACCAGTGACGCGGGACAGGGAGTCCGTGGCTACACCTTC. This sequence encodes CATSDAGQGVRGYTF.